These 17 T cell receptor beta chains originate from one sample sequenced in a study of OX40 agonist ivuxolimab in advanced cancers. Sequenced by immunoSEQ multiplex PCR; TCRdb stores in-frame clones only, minus some. This sample has under 90,000 clones, with more than 80% found just once. Sequenced here: CD4+ or CD8+ T cells sorted from blood, sampled in a trial of the OX40 agonist ivuxolimab. The receptor set was obtained from an adult with an advanced solid tumor such as melanoma, head and neck, liver or kidney cancer.

The J gene is TRBJ1-1, the V gene TRBV6-5; D call uncertain. Germline assignment: CDR1 MNHEY and CDR2 SVGAGI. Trimming cost V 7 bases and J 1 base, with 16 bases left between them. The CDR3 has 15 residues. CDR3 amino acids: CASKRPNSPNTEAFF. CDR3 coding DNA: TGTGCCAGCAAACGGCCAAATTCCCCGAACACTGAAGCTTTCTTT.

The V gene is TRBV18, the J gene TRBJ1-5, with TRBD1 identical over 7 bases. The CDR3 length is 15 residues. From germline, CDR1 is KGHSH and CDR2 LQKENI. J was trimmed by 5 bases and V by 2 bases; bases with no gene match: 6. CDR3 amino acids: CASSPNQGGDQPQHF. In DNA, the CDR3 is TGTGCCAGCTCACCAAATCAGGGGGGGGATCAGCCCCAGCATTTT.

This clone has a handful of counts. The chain combines TRBV5-1 with TRBJ1-6; tentatively, D is TRBD1 (6 bases). Germline loops: CDR1 SGHRS, CDR2 YFSETQ. Trimming left V 7 bases short and J 12 bases short, with 17 bases between. This CDR3 spans 13 amino acids. CDR3 amino acids: CASAGDTLIPLHF. CDR3 DNA sequence: TGCGCCAGCGCGGGGGACACCTTGATACCCCTCCACTTT.

The chain combines TRBV7-9 with TRBJ2-2; TRBD2 agrees at 7 bases. Germline V gives CDR1 SEHNR, CDR2 FQNEAQ (reference sequence). CDR3 length equals 15 residues. J gave up 3 bases and V 8 bases, and 9 bases lay outside the gene matches. CDR3 DNA sequence: TGTGCCAGCGGAATGAGGGGAGGGGACACCGGGGAGCTGTTTTTT. This encodes CASGMRGGDTGELFF.

The chain uses TRBV27 and TRBJ1-6; 9 bases agree with TRBD1. This CDR3 contains 14 residues. V lost 5 bases, J lost 11 bases, and 7 bases stayed unmatched. The germline V gene has CDR1 MNHEY and CDR2 SMNVEV (reference sequence). The CDR3 DNA sequence: TGTGCCAGCAGTGCAACAGGGGGCAGGGCACCCCTCCACTTT. Translation gives CASSATGGRAPLHF.

V usage is TRBV2 and J usage is TRBJ2-5, with D maybe TRBD2 (5 bases). The V end was cut by 9 bases, the J end by 1 base, with 18 bases between. The CDR3 loop spans 15 amino acids. Germline assignment: CDR1 SNHLY and CDR2 FYNNEI. The CDR3 sequence: CASSLMTGSQETQYF. For the CDR3, the DNA is TGTGCCAGTTCCTTGATGACTGGGAGCCAAGAGACCCAGTACTTC.

The chain carries TRBV5-1 and TRBJ2-3; either TRBD1 or TRBD2 may supply D (5 bases each). CDR3 length: 16 amino acids. Germline V gene sequence: CDR1 SGHRS, CDR2 YFSETQ. Between the trimmed V and J ends, which lost 4 bases and 1 base, there was a span of 16 bases. CDR3 sequence: CASSRLGAVGTDTQYF. As DNA, the CDR3 is TGCGCCAGCAGCCGTCTCGGGGCGGTTGGCACAGATACGCAGTATTTT.

J is TRBJ2-2 and V is TRBV5-1; D assignment may be TRBD1 or TRBD2 (6 bases each). V dropped 9 bases and J dropped 6 bases, with 12 bases sitting between them. Germline values: CDR1 SGHRS, CDR2 YFSETQ. This CDR3 has 12 residues. CDR3 protein: CATRRGSGELFF. CDR3 DNA: TGCGCCACCCGGAGGGGGTCCGGGGAGCTGTTTTTT.

This clone was picked up one time. The rearrangement uses TRBV5-1 and TRBJ2-1, with D perhaps TRBD2 (5 bases). This CDR3 spans 15 amino acids. Germline V CDR1 and CDR2: SGHRS, YFSETQ. With 1 base removed from V and 4 bases from J, the gap between germline ends came to 12 bases. The CDR3 here is CASSLMGSGYNEQFF. In nucleotides, the CDR3 is TGCGCCAGCAGCTTGATGGGGTCGGGGTACAATGAGCAGTTCTTC.

The rearrangement links TRBV28 to TRBJ2-5, with 8 bases fitting TRBD1. This CDR3 has 15 amino acids. Germline lookup yields CDR1 MDHEN and CDR2 SYDVKM. The V gene end was trimmed by 5 bases and the J gene end by 6 bases; junction bases not matched to a gene: 11. CDR3 nucleotides: TGTGCCAGCAGTCCCTCGACAGGGGATTGGAAGACCCAGTACTTC. Protein product: CASSPSTGDWKTQYF.

The chain is built from TRBV27 and TRBJ2-1; D not resolved. CDR3 size: 13 residues. Trimming left V 2 bases short and J 11 bases short, with 13 bases between. The germline V gene encodes CDR1 MNHEY and CDR2 SMNVEV (reference sequence). The CDR3 loop reads CASSLPPGLKQFF. The CDR3, as DNA: TGTGCCAGCAGTTTACCGCCGGGCCTAAAGCAGTTCTTC.

This rearrangement joins TRBV18 to TRBJ2-5; D perhaps matches TRBD1 (6 bases). CDR1 KGHSH and CDR2 LQKENI come from the germline V gene. This CDR3 comprises 14 residues. V was cut by 1 base and J by 5 bases, with 11 bases left in between. The CDR3 loop is CASSPLHREETQYF. The CDR3 DNA sequence: TGTGCCAGCTCACCACTTCACAGGGAGGAGACCCAGTACTTC.

The CDR3 sequence is CASSSRQGLVSEAFF. CDR3 sequence (DNA): TGTGCCAGCAGCTCAAGACAGGGGTTGGTGTCTGAAGCTTTCTTT. The J gene is TRBJ1-1, the V gene TRBV11-2; 8 bases are a match to TRBD1. CDR3 size: 15 residues. J lost 6 bases, V lost 4 bases, and 10 bases had no gene match. The germline V gene has CDR1 SGHAT and CDR2 FQNNGV.

This sequence joins TRBV28 and TRBJ1-4, with D perhaps TRBD1 (5 bases). CDR1 is MDHEN, CDR2 SYDVKM, per germline. V lost 10 bases to trimming and J lost 8 bases, with 17 bases between them. CDR3 size: 13 residues. The CDR3, as DNA: TGTGCCACCATTGGACAAAGGAGGGAAAAACTGTTTTTT. This sequence encodes CATIGQRREKLFF.

A single count supports this clone. This CDR3 reads CASSRDSEKLFF. The DNA of the CDR3 is TGCGCCAGCAGCCGAGACAGCGAAAAACTGTTTTTT. The chain recombines TRBV5-1 with TRBJ1-4; the D gene is possibly TRBD1 (5 bases). The germline V gene has CDR1 SGHRS and CDR2 YFSETQ. Deletions cut 4 bases from V and 8 bases from J, with 9 bases between. The CDR3 covers 12 residues.

The chain is built from TRBV20-1 and TRBJ1-1; D gene ambiguous. Looked up from germline, CDR1 is DFQATT and CDR2 is SNEGSKA (reference sequence). V shed 6 bases and J shed 4 bases, with 9 bases lying between them. This CDR3 is built from 11 residues. The CDR3 sequence: CSAPRGTEAFF. CDR3 sequence (DNA): TGCAGTGCCCCAAGAGGCACTGAAGCTTTCTTT.

The genes are TRBV4-2 and TRBJ2-7, with TRBD1 matching 8 bases. Germline trimming cut 0 bases from V and 5 bases from J; bases unmatched to any gene: 9. The CDR3 totals 16 residues. Germline CDR1 reads LGHNA; CDR2 reads YNFKEQ. CDR3: CASSQDGRQGAHEQYF. The CDR3 DNA reads as TGTGCCAGCAGCCAAGACGGTCGGCAGGGGGCCCACGAGCAGTACTTC.